This T cell receptor (beta chain) is drawn from a study of PD-1 and CTLA-4 blockade in melanoma. Germline-derived CDR1 and CDR2 are MNHEY and SVGAGI. With 8 bases clipped from V and 5 bases from J, the junction kept 9 bases outside the gene matches. The CDR3 has 14 residues. The table came from immunoSEQ multiplex PCR; TCRdb's copy has only in-frame clones and leaves some out. The sample lists 32,000 or so clones, around 90% occurring once. The clonotype originates from a human donor with melanoma. The chain employs TRBV6-5 and TRBJ1-5; TRBD1 matches 7 bases. This specimen consisted of CD8+ T cells from peripheral blood, obtained before anti-PD-1 treatment. The CDR3 DNA sequence: TGTGCCAGCGGACACGACAGGGACTATCAGCCCCAGCATTTT. Protein: CASGHDRDYQPQHF.